The entry below describes one T cell receptor beta chain. This record comes from a study of technical replicates of blood from a handful of donors. TCRdb keeps only in-frame clones here, not all; method: immunoSEQ multiplex PCR. The sample includes tens of thousands of clones, about 94% of them seen just once. The CDR3 is 16 residues long. Trimming stripped 0 bases from V and 3 bases from J, with 14 bases between. Looked up from germline, CDR1 is MNHEY and CDR2 is SMNVEV (reference sequence). The chain combines TRBV27 with TRBJ1-1, with D possibly matching TRBD1 (6 bases). Input material: T cells isolated from PBMCs. The receptor was derived from a human donor in good health. This CDR3 is CASSLSGGPFDTEAFF. CDR3 sequence (DNA): TGTGCCAGCAGTTTATCCGGGGGGCCTTTCGACACTGAAGCTTTCTTT.